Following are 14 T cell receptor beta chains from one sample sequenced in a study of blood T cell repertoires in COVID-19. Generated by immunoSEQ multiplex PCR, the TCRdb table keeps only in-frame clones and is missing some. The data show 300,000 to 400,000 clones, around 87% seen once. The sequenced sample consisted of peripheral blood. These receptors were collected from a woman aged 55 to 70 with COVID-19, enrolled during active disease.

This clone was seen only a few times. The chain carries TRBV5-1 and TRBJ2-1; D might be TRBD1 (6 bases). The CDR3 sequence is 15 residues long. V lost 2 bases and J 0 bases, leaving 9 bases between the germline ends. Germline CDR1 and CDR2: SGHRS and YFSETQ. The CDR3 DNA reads TGCGCCAGCAGCTTCGGACAGCCCTCCTACAATGAGCAGTTCTTC. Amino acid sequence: CASSFGQPSYNEQFF.

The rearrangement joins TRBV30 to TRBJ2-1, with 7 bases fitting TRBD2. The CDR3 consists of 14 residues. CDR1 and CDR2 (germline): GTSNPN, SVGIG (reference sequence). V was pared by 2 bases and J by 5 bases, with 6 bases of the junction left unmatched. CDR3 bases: TGTGCCTGGAGTTTGAGCGGGGTAGACAATGAGCAGTTCTTC. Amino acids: CAWSLSGVDNEQFF.

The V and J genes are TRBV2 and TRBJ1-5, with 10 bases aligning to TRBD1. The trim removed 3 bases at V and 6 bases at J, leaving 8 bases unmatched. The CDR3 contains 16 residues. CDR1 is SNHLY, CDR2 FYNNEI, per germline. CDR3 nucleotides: TGTGCCAGCAGTGACGGGACAGGGGCCAGGAGTCAGCCCCAGCATTTT. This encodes CASSDGTGARSQPQHF.

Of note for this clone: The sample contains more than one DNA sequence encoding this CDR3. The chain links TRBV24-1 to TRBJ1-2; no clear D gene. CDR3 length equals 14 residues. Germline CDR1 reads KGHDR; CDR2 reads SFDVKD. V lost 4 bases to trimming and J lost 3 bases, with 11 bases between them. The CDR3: CATSDPGRDYGYTF. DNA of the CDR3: TGTGCCACCAGTGACCCCGGGAGGGACTATGGCTACACCTTC.

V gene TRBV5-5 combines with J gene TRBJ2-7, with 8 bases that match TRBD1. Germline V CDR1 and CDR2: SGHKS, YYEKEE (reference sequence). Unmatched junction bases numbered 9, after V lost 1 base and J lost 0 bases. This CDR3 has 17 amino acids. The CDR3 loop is CASSLMWGQVTSYEQYF. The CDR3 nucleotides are TGTGCCAGCAGCTTGATGTGGGGACAGGTGACCTCCTACGAGCAGTACTTC.

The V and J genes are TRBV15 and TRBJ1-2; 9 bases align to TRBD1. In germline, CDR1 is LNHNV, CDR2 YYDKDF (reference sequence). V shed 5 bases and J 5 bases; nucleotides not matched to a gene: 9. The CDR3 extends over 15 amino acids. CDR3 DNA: TGTGCCACCAGCCTCAGGGGGACAGGGAAATATGGCTACACCTTC. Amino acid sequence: CATSLRGTGKYGYTF.

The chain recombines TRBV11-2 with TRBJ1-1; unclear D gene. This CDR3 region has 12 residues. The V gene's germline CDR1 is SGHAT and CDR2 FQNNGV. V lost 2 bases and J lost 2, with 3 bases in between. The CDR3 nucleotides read TGTGCCAGCAGCTTAATAAACACTGAAGCTTTCTTT. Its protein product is CASSLINTEAFF.

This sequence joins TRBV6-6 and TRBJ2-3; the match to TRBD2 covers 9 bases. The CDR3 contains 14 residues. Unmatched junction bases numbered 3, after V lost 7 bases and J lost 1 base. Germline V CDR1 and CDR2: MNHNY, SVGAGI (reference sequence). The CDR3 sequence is CASKSSGGTDTQYF. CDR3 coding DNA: TGTGCCAGCAAATCTAGCGGGGGCACAGATACGCAGTATTTT.

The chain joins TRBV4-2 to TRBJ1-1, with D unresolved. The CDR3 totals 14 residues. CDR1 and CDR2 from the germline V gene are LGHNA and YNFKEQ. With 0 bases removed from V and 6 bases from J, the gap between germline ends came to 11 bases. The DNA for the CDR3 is TGTGCCAGCAGCCAAGATCGGAGGTACTCTGAAGCTTTCTTT. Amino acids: CASSQDRRYSEAFF.

The CDR3 coding sequence is TGTGCCAGCAGCTTCTCGGGGTCGGGGAACACTGAAGCTTTCTTT. Its translation is CASSFSGSGNTEAFF. V gene TRBV7-9 combines with J gene TRBJ1-1, with D uncertain. Trimming cost V 3 bases and J 1 base, with 12 bases left between them. Per the germline V gene, CDR1 is SEHNR and CDR2 is FQNEAQ (reference sequence). The CDR3 is 15 residues long.

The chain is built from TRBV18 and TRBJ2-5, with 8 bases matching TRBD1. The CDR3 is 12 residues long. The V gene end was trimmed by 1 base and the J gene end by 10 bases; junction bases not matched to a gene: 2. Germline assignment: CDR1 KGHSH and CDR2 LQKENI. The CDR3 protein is CASSPRQGNQYF. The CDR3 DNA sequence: TGTGCCAGCTCACCACGACAGGGGAACCAGTACTTC.

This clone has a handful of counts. The CDR3 nucleotides are TGTGCCAGCAGCCAAGATGGGAGCGGGGGGACTCAAGAGACCCAGTACTTC. It specifies CASSQDGSGGTQETQYF. The chain has TRBV4-2 and TRBJ2-5, with 9 bases identical to TRBD2. The V segment lost 0 bases and the J segment 2 bases; nucleotides outside the gene matches: 7. The CDR3 has 17 amino acids. Germline CDR1 and CDR2: LGHNA and YNFKEQ.

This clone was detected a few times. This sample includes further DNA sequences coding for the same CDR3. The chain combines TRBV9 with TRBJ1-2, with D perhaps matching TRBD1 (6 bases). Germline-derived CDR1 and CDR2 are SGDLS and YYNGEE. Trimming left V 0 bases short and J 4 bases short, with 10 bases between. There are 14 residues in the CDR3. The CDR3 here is CASSVGQGGYGYTF. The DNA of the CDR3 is TGTGCCAGCAGCGTAGGGCAAGGGGGCTATGGCTACACCTTC.

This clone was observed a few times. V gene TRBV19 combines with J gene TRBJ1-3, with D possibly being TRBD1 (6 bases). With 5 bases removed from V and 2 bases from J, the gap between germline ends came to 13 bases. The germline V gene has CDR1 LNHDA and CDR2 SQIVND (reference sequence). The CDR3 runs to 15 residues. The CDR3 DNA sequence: TGTGCCAGTAGTCCCACGGACAGAACTGGAAACACCATATATTTT. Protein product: CASSPTDRTGNTIYF.